The 25 T cell receptor beta chains presented below share a single source sample, sequenced in a study of cytomegalovirus exposure and HLA in healthy donors. Use of 60 Vbeta and 13 Jbeta primers characterized the PCR. Produced via immunoSEQ multiplex PCR; TCRdb's table is partial and in-frame only. The sample comprises around 100,000 clones, 70% to 80% of which are singletons, and approximately 2.5% rests with the top ten. Material for sequencing was PBMCs. These receptors all come from a man in his fifties or sixties in good health and CMV-seropositive.

The rearrangement uses TRBV5-4 and TRBJ2-3, with 9 bases aligning to TRBD2. The CDR3 runs 15 residues. The germline V gene encodes CDR1 SGHNT and CDR2 YYREEE (reference sequence). Germline trimming cut 1 base from V and 3 bases from J; bases unmatched to any gene: 3. CDR3 residues: CASSLYSGGTDTQYF. The CDR3 coding sequence is TGTGCCAGCAGCTTGTATAGCGGGGGAACAGATACGCAGTATTTT.

The chain has TRBV10-3 and TRBJ2-7; a possible D gene is TRBD2 (6 bases). Germline lookup yields CDR1 ENHRY and CDR2 SYGVKD. The V end was cut by 4 bases, the J end by 6 bases, with 16 bases between. This CDR3 has 14 residues. The CDR3 reads CAISGFGGSSEQYF. In nucleotides, the CDR3 is TGTGCCATCAGTGGATTTGGGGGGTCAAGCGAGCAGTACTTC.

This chain links TRBV7-8 with TRBJ2-7, with D perhaps TRBD2 (5 bases). V lost 4 bases, J lost 3 bases, and 10 bases lay in between. This CDR3 has 13 residues. Per germline, CDR1 SGHVS and CDR2 FQNEAQ. The CDR3 sequence: CASSSAGIYEQYF. In nucleotides, the CDR3 is TGTGCCAGCAGCTCGGCCGGGATCTACGAGCAGTACTTC.

The rearrangement links TRBV10-3 to TRBJ2-1, with a tentative D call TRBD1 (6 bases). This CDR3 contains 17 residues. From germline, CDR1 is ENHRY and CDR2 SYGVKD. Trimming pared 2 bases from V and 4 bases from J, leaving 18 bases between. The CDR3 is CAISEGRGGSAYNEQFF. For the CDR3, the DNA is TGTGCCATCAGTGAGGGGAGAGGGGGTTCCGCGTACAATGAGCAGTTCTTC.

This clone appeared a single time. This chain connects TRBV12-5 to TRBJ2-1; TRBD1 aligns across 9 bases. The CDR3 totals 15 residues. Per the germline V gene, CDR1 is LGHNT and CDR2 is FRNRAP. V gave up 4 bases and J gave up 4 bases; unmatched junction bases: 5. CDR3 sequence: CASGSRQGVYNEQFF. The CDR3 nucleotides read TGTGCTAGTGGTTCCCGACAGGGGGTTTACAATGAGCAGTTCTTC. Variable domain in full (rest from reference TRBV12-5 and TRBJ2-1): DARVTQTPRHKVTEMGQEVTMRCQPILGHNTVFWYRQTMMQGLELLAYFRNRAPLDDSGMPKDRFSAEMPDATLATLKIQPSEPRDSAVYFCASGSRQGVYNEQFFGPGTRLTVL.

The chain carries TRBV21-1 and TRBJ2-1; no DNA check was done on the table's D call, TRBD2. TRBV21-1 is a pseudogene locus. This CDR3 is 19 amino acids long. In nucleotides, the CDR3 is TGTGCCAGCAGCAGTGGGGCGGGTAGCGGGAGGGGGTTGAGGCCTGAGCAGTTCTTC. Translating gives CASSSGAGSGRGLRPEQFF.

The rearrangement joins TRBV2 to TRBJ1-1, with TRBD1 identical over 9 bases. The CDR3 totals 14 residues. Germline V lookup: CDR1 SNHLY, CDR2 FYNNEI. V lost 4 bases to trimming and J lost 4 bases; unmatched junction nucleotides: 4. CDR3 sequence: CASSVETGGTEAFF. In DNA, the CDR3 is TGTGCCAGCAGTGTCGAGACAGGGGGCACTGAAGCTTTCTTT.

The V gene is TRBV4-1, the J gene TRBJ2-6; 9 nucleotides align to TRBD1. The CDR3 covers 19 residues. Germline-derived CDR1 and CDR2 are MGHRA and YSYEKL. V gave up 5 bases and J gave up 0 bases; unmatched junction bases: 11. CDR3 amino acids: CASSFPRDRVSSGANVLTF. The CDR3 DNA is TGCGCCAGCAGCTTCCCCCGGGACAGGGTTAGCTCTGGGGCCAACGTCCTGACTTTC.

The rearrangement joins TRBV2 to TRBJ1-2; the D is unclear. Trimming stripped 1 base from V and 8 bases from J, with 8 bases between. CDR3 length: 12 residues. Germline lookup yields CDR1 SNHLY and CDR2 FYNNEI. The CDR3 here is CASSEGPVGYTF. In nucleotides, the CDR3 is TGTGCCAGCAGTGAAGGTCCCGTGGGCTACACCTTC.

This rearrangement joins TRBV5-1 to TRBJ2-3; D perhaps matches TRBD1 (9 bases). The CDR3 has 17 residues. Germline lookup yields CDR1 SGHRS and CDR2 YFSETQ. The V gene lost 0 bases and the J gene lost 0 bases, with 14 bases spanning the gap. The CDR3 DNA is TGCGCCAGCAGCTTGGCGGGGGGGACAGGGAGCACAGATACGCAGTATTTT. This codes for CASSLAGGTGSTDTQYF.

V is TRBV9 and J is TRBJ2-3; perhaps TRBD2 as D (6 bases). The germline V gene has CDR1 SGDLS and CDR2 YYNGEE. This CDR3 comprises 15 residues. The V end was cut by 0 bases, the J end by 9 bases, with 17 bases between. The CDR3 nucleotides are TGTGCCAGCAGCGTAGAAGGAGGGCGGGGACGGACGCAGTATTTT. This encodes CASSVEGGRGRTQYF.

The chain couples TRBV11-2 to TRBJ2-1; weak D call: TRBD2 (6 bases). This CDR3 has 18 amino acids. Germline V CDR1 and CDR2: SGHAT, FQNNGV. Between the trimmed V and J ends, which lost 5 bases and 0 bases, there was a span of 20 bases. The CDR3 nucleotides read TGTGCCAGCAGCCTTTACCGACTAGATCTCTACTCCTACAATGAGCAGTTCTTC. It specifies CASSLYRLDLYSYNEQFF.

The chain carries TRBV2 and TRBJ1-4, with D maybe TRBD1 (6 bases). Germline V lookup: CDR1 SNHLY, CDR2 FYNNEI. Trimming removed 6 bases from V and 3 bases from J, with 14 bases in between. This CDR3 is 15 amino acids long. The CDR3 nucleotides read TGTGCCAGCAGCGCACAGGGTGCATCTAATGAAAAACTGTTTTTT. Its translation: CASSAQGASNEKLFF.

The V and J genes are TRBV7-9 and TRBJ2-7, with TRBD1 matching 7 bases. Germline-derived CDR1 and CDR2 are SEHNR and FQNEAQ (reference sequence). CDR3 size: 14 residues. V lost 3 bases to trimming and J lost 2 bases; unmatched junction nucleotides: 4. The CDR3 loop reads CASSFTGVTYEQYF. In nucleotides, the CDR3 is TGTGCCAGCAGCTTCACAGGGGTTACCTACGAGCAGTACTTC.

The chain recombines TRBV7-2 with TRBJ2-3; D is ambiguous. This CDR3 is built from 15 residues. Germline lookup yields CDR1 SGHTA and CDR2 FQGNSA. Trimming removed 0 bases from V and 5 bases from J, with 12 bases in between. The CDR3 nucleotides read TGTGCCAGCAGCTTAGCGCCCTCGCCGGGAGATACGCAGTATTTT. This sequence encodes CASSLAPSPGDTQYF.

The CDR3 region is CASSHGGEREKLFF. The DNA for the CDR3 is TGTGCCAGCAGCCACGGGGGGGAAAGGGAAAAACTGTTTTTT. The chain uses TRBV5-4 and TRBJ1-4, with TRBD1 as a possible D gene (5 bases). Between the trimmed V and J ends, which lost 4 bases and 8 bases, there was a span of 15 bases. This CDR3 has 14 amino acids. Germline loops: CDR1 SGHNT, CDR2 YYREEE (reference sequence).

This rearrangement joins TRBV5-6 to TRBJ1-2, with D unclear. The CDR3 contains 13 residues. Germline V CDR1 and CDR2: SGHDT, YYEEEE. Trimming removed 3 bases at V and 2 bases at J, with 8 bases between. CDR3 sequence reads: CASSYQSNYGYTF. The CDR3 DNA sequence: TGTGCCAGCAGCTACCAGTCCAACTATGGCTACACCTTC.

This clone was seen once. This chain connects TRBV4-1 to TRBJ2-2; D perhaps matches TRBD2 (5 bases). The V gene's germline CDR1 is MGHRA and CDR2 YSYEKL. This CDR3 is built from 13 residues. V lost 5 bases to trimming and J lost 6 bases, with 10 bases between them. CDR3 nucleotides: TGCGCCAGCAGCGTCGGGGTCCCCGGGGAGCTGTTTTTT. Its protein is CASSVGVPGELFF.

Comments on this clone: This sample includes further DNA sequences coding for the same CDR3. The CDR3 bases are TGTGCCAGTAGCCCCACTACTTACCCTTCTAACTATGGCTACACCTTC. This translates into CASSPTTYPSNYGYTF. The chain combines TRBV19 with TRBJ1-2; D is unresolved. V shed 6 bases and J shed 0 bases, with 17 bases lying between them. Looked up from germline, CDR1 is LNHDA and CDR2 is SQIVND (reference sequence). The CDR3 spans 16 residues.

This chain connects TRBV5-1 to TRBJ2-5, with 10 nucleotides matching TRBD2. The CDR3 contains 18 residues. Germline-derived CDR1 and CDR2 are SGHRS and YFSETQ. The junction had 11 bases not matched to a gene; V was cut back by 0 bases and J by 3 bases. The CDR3 nucleotides are TGCGCCAGCAGCTTGGGAGTGGCTAGCGGGAGTTCAGAAGAGACCCAGTACTTC. Protein product: CASSLGVASGSSEETQYF.

This clone was observed a few times. CDR3 coding DNA: TGCGCCAGCAGCCCGGACAGGGTGGGCTCTGGAAACACCATATATTTT. Its translation: CASSPDRVGSGNTIYF. The chain is built from TRBV5-1 and TRBJ1-3, with 8 nucleotides matching TRBD1. The CDR3 is 16 residues long. CDR1 is SGHRS, CDR2 YFSETQ, per germline. Germline trimming cut 4 bases from V and 0 bases from J; bases unmatched to any gene: 6.

This clone was seen only once. The V call is TRBV6-4, the J call TRBJ2-5, with D possibly matching TRBD2 (6 bases). The germline V and J ends were trimmed by 3 bases and 5 bases, with 16 bases remaining between them. The germline CDR1 and CDR2 sequences are MRHNA and SNTAGT. The CDR3 length is 15 residues. The CDR3 reads CASSEGLGGSETQYF. CDR3 bases: TGTGCCAGCAGTGAAGGCTTAGGAGGGTCGGAGACCCAGTACTTC.

This clone was seen more than once but under ten times. The V and J genes are TRBV7-2 and TRBJ2-5; the match to TRBD2 covers 10 bases. Germline values: CDR1 SGHTA, CDR2 FQGNSA. CDR3 length: 16 residues. The J segment lost 5 bases and the V segment lost 4 bases, leaving 10 bases of the junction unmatched. Written as DNA, the CDR3 is TGTGCCAGCAGCTCTTCTTTAGCGGGGGGACTGGAGACCCAGTACTTC. As protein: CASSSSLAGGLETQYF. Based on the CDR3 plus reference TRBV7-2 and TRBJ2-5, the full variable domain is GAGVSQSPSNKVTEKGKDVELRCDPISGHTALYWYRQSLGQGLEFLIYFQGNSAPDKSGLPSDRFSAERTGGSVSTLTIQRTQQEDSAVYLCASSSSLAGGLETQYFGPGTRLLVL.

The chain couples TRBV18 to TRBJ2-7, with D maybe TRBD2 (6 bases). The CDR3 runs to 16 residues. Trimming removed 2 bases at V and 5 bases at J, with 19 bases between. The germline V gene encodes CDR1 KGHSH and CDR2 LQKENI. Here the CDR3 reads CASSPRGGLAMNEQYF. The CDR3 nucleotides are TGTGCCAGCTCACCAAGGGGCGGGCTAGCGATGAACGAGCAGTACTTC. Filled out from reference TRBV18 and TRBJ2-7, the complete variable domain reads NAGVMQNPRHLVRRRGQEARLRCSPMKGHSHVYWYRQLPEEGLKFMVYLQKENIIDESGMPKERFSAEFPKEGPSILRIQQVVRGDSAAYFCASSPRGGLAMNEQYFGPGTRLTVT.

CDR3 in amino acids: CSARDLSEAFF. The CDR3 DNA sequence: TGCAGTGCTAGAGATCTTAGTGAAGCTTTCTTT. The chain recombines TRBV20-1 with TRBJ1-1, with D hard to call. Germline loops: CDR1 DFQATT, CDR2 SNEGSKA (reference sequence). V lost 0 bases, J lost 7 bases, and 6 bases lay in between. The CDR3 covers 11 residues.